The 24 T cell receptor beta chains below were found in one sample sequenced in a study of T cell repertoires in cytomegalovirus infection. No antigen has been assigned to these receptors. TCRdb passed the reads through MiXCR, listing each CDR3 protein once. The top ten clones hold 18% of a sample with under 850,000 distinct CDR3 sequences, approximately 33% of them seen once. Here the sequenced sample was cultured PBMCs, taken from culture after CMV antigen stimulation. All receptors derive from a human donor in good health (CMV status not recorded). Some clones in this sample may be carry-over from other donors' samples.

CDR3 nucleotides: TGTGCCAGCAGTCTCCAACTGCGGCGGGCCGACAATGAGCAGTTCTTC. Encoded protein: CASSLQLRRADNEQFF. This rearrangement joins TRBV12-3 or TRBV12-4 to TRBJ2-1, with D perhaps matching TRBD2 (5 bases). V lost 5 bases, J lost 5 bases, and 19 bases lay in between. The CDR3 covers 16 residues.

The rearrangement links TRBV4-2 to TRBJ1-3, with TRBD1 as a possible D gene (5 bases). The CDR3 covers 17 residues. Per germline, CDR1 LGHNA and CDR2 YNFKEQ. Trimming removed 0 bases from V and 0 bases from J, with 12 bases in between. In DNA form, the CDR3 reads TGTGCCAGCAGCCAAGAGACAGCGATATTCTCTGGAAACACCATATATTTT. It specifies CASSQETAIFSGNTIYF.

This clonotype showed up just once. This sequence joins TRBV5-1 and TRBJ2-1; 8 bases map to TRBD1. This CDR3 region has 14 residues. The trim removed 2 bases at V and 9 bases at J, leaving 7 bases unmatched. Per germline, CDR1 SGHRS and CDR2 YFSETQ. The CDR3 region has the DNA TGCGCCAGCAGCTTCGGACAGGGTCAGGGTGAGCAGTTCTTC. This sequence encodes CASSFGQGQGEQFF.

The chain combines TRBV28 with TRBJ2-7; TRBD2 matches at 8 bases. Germline CDR1 reads MDHEN; CDR2 reads SYDVKM. This CDR3 region has 14 residues. Losses at the gene ends were 6 bases for V and 4 bases for J; bases not matched to a gene: 8. Here the CDR3 reads CASRRRGGPYEQYF. The CDR3 region has the DNA TGTGCCAGCAGAAGACGGGGGGGCCCATACGAGCAGTACTTC.

The chain carries TRBV10-2 and TRBJ1-5; 11 bases line up with TRBD1. This CDR3 is built from 15 residues. Germline lookup yields CDR1 WSHSY and CDR2 SAAADI. V dropped 3 bases and J dropped 11; count of bases not matched to a gene: 9. The CDR3 spells CASSDPGTGGKSQHF. The CDR3 coding sequence is TGCGCCAGCAGTGACCCCGGGACAGGGGGTAAGTCCCAGCATTTT.

This sequence joins TRBV7-8 and TRBJ2-7; unclear D gene. V was cut by 3 bases and J by 3 bases, with 12 bases left in between. The CDR3 runs to 14 residues. The germline V gene encodes CDR1 SGHVS and CDR2 FQNEAQ. The CDR3 DNA reads TGTGCCAGCAGCTTCGAATTGGACGGCTACGAGCAGTACTTC. This sequence encodes CASSFELDGYEQYF.

This chain connects TRBV6-6 to TRBJ1-4, with TRBD1 matching over 7 bases. Germline CDR1 is MNHNY and CDR2 is SVGAGI (reference sequence). Trimming removed 3 bases from V and 7 bases from J; junction bases left unmatched: 5. This CDR3 is 14 amino acids long. The CDR3 loop reads CASSYTGDGEKLFF. The CDR3 DNA reads as TGTGCCAGCAGTTATACAGGGGATGGTGAAAAACTGTTTTTT.

This clonotype has a handful of counts. This chain joins TRBV6-5 and TRBJ2-3; D unresolved. The length of the CDR3 is 14 residues. The V end lost 7 bases, the J end lost 0 bases, and 11 bases lay between the germline ends. CDR1 is MNHEY, CDR2 SVGAGI, per germline. The CDR3 is CASTLRVSTDTQYF. DNA of the CDR3: TGTGCCAGCACCTTACGGGTTAGCACAGATACGCAGTATTTT.

The chain has TRBV7-9 and TRBJ2-7; 8 bases fit TRBD1. Looked up from germline, CDR1 is SEHNR and CDR2 is FQNEAQ (reference sequence). V shed 11 bases and J 7 bases; nucleotides not matched to a gene: 13. The CDR3 runs to 13 residues. DNA of the CDR3: TGTGCCGCGTCGACAGGGGAGAGGGGGGAGCAGTACTTC. Amino acids: CAASTGERGEQYF.

This clonotype has a handful of counts. The chain combines TRBV5-4 with TRBJ2-3, with D possibly being TRBD1 (6 bases). The CDR3 has 16 residues. V was clipped by 6 bases and J by 0 bases, with 17 bases between them. Germline loops: CDR1 SGHNT, CDR2 YYREEE (reference sequence). This chain's CDR3 is CASMKGDGGSTDTQYF. In DNA, the CDR3 is TGTGCCAGCATGAAGGGGGATGGCGGTAGCACAGATACGCAGTATTTT.

The V and J genes are TRBV6-1 and TRBJ1-6; D call uncertain. The CDR3 is 16 amino acids. V was clipped by 3 bases and J by 6 bases, with 15 bases between them. Germline lookup yields CDR1 MNHNS and CDR2 SASEGT. The CDR3 region has the DNA TGTGCCAGCAGTGAGATCGACGGCGGCCTTAATTCACCCCTCCACTTT. This sequence encodes CASSEIDGGLNSPLHF.

The sample holds a few counts of this clonotype. The chain is built from TRBV2 and TRBJ2-3, with D perhaps TRBD1 or TRBD2 (5 bases each). Looked up from germline, CDR1 is SNHLY and CDR2 is FYNNEI. The CDR3 extends over 16 amino acids. V was pared by 7 bases and J by 5 bases, with 22 bases between. As DNA, the CDR3 is TGTGCCAGCAAAAATCCCTCCAGGGAGATGAGAGATACGCAGTATTTT. It specifies CASKNPSREMRDTQYF.

The gene calls are TRBV3-1 and TRBJ1-6; 7 bases fit TRBD1. The CDR3 is made up of 13 amino acids. Trimming took 2 bases from V and 9 from J; bases not matched to a gene: 1. Germline lookup yields CDR1 LGHDT and CDR2 YNNKEL (reference sequence). This chain's CDR3 is CASSQYRGSPLHF. The CDR3 DNA reads as TGTGCCAGCAGCCAATACAGGGGTTCACCCCTCCACTTT.

The rearrangement joins TRBV23-1 to TRBJ2-1, with D uncertain. TRBV23-1 is sorted into the ORF group, with uncertain function. The V end lost 3 bases, the J end lost 7 bases, and 16 bases lay between the germline ends. This CDR3 has 15 residues. The CDR3 DNA reads TGCGCCAGCAGTCAGGACGGGCCTACCAAAAATGAGCAGTTCTTC. The encoded protein is CASSQDGPTKNEQFF.

This chain joins TRBV7-9 and TRBJ1-1; D is unclear. There are 13 residues in the CDR3. V was trimmed by 8 bases and J by 3 bases, leaving 13 bases between them. CDR1 is SEHNR, CDR2 FQNEAQ, per germline (reference sequence). In DNA, the CDR3 is TGTGCCAGCTCCGAGCAGGAGGACACTGAAGCTTTCTTT. Translation: CASSEQEDTEAFF. Full variable domain (rest looked up from reference TRBV7-9 and TRBJ1-1): DTGVSQNPRHKITKRGQNVTFRCDPISEHNRLYWYRQTLGQGPEFLTYFQNEAQLEKSRLLSDRFSAERPKGSFSTLEIQRTEQGDSAMYLCASSEQEDTEAFFGQGTRLTVV.

Details on this clonotype: A junction end diverges from the germline sequence, so it may reflect a read error. The chain has TRBV4-1 and TRBJ1-3; D gene uncertain. The CDR3 runs 14 residues. Germline V gene data show CDR1 as MGHRA and CDR2 as YSYEKL. The CDR3 sequence: CASSQVIVGDTIYF. The CDR3, as DNA: TGTGCCAGCAGCCAAGTAATTGTTGGTGACACCATATATTTT.

This clonotype has only a few counts. The chain joins TRBV10-3 to TRBJ1-2; TRBD1 agrees at 10 bases. CDR3 length equals 15 residues. Germline CDR1 reads ENHRY; CDR2 reads SYGVKD. J lost 4 bases, V lost 0 bases, and 2 bases had no gene match. Here the CDR3 DNA reads TGTGCCATCAGTGAGTCGACAGGGGGCGGCTATGGCTACACCTTC. This sequence encodes CAISESTGGGYGYTF.

The chain uses TRBV7-6 and TRBJ2-7; 7 nucleotides agree with TRBD2. From germline, CDR1 is SGHVS and CDR2 FNYEAQ. The CDR3 spans 15 residues. The junction had 10 bases not matched to a gene; V was cut back by 5 bases and J by 3 bases. DNA for the CDR3: TGTGCCAGCAGCCGACAGACTAGCAGCTTCTACGAGCAGTACTTC. Residues: CASSRQTSSFYEQYF. The whole variable domain, filled in from reference TRBV7-6 and TRBJ2-7, reads GAGVSQSPRYKVTKRGQDVALRCDPISGHVSLYWYRQALGQGPEFLTYFNYEAQQDKSGLPNDRFSAERPEGSISTLTIQRTEQRDSAMYRCASSRQTSSFYEQYFGPGTRLTVT.

This chain links TRBV4-2 with TRBJ1-1; TRBD1 is a possible D gene (6 bases). V was clipped by 4 bases and J by 1 base, with 19 bases between them. The germline gives CDR1 LGHNA, CDR2 YNFKEQ. There are 17 residues in the CDR3. As DNA, the CDR3 is TGTGCCAGCAGCCTCATCACGTCAGGGGCCGGGAACACTGAAGCTTTCTTT. Protein: CASSLITSGAGNTEAFF.

This chain uses TRBV7-8 with TRBJ1-6; no clear D. Per germline, CDR1 SGHVS and CDR2 FQNEAQ. Trimming cost V 2 bases and J 9 bases, with 8 bases left between them. The CDR3 consists of 13 residues. CDR3 sequence (DNA): TGTGCCAGCAGCTTACAGTCCCTTTCACCCCTCCACTTT. This encodes CASSLQSLSPLHF.

This clonotype was seen ten or more times. This chain uses TRBV7-2 with TRBJ2-3; 14 bases fit TRBD2. This CDR3 is built from 17 residues. Germline lookup yields CDR1 SGHTA and CDR2 FQGNSA. The V gene end was trimmed by 5 bases and the J gene end by 1 base; junction bases not matched to a gene: 5. CDR3 coding DNA: TGTGCCAGCAGCCCTATGGGACTAGCGGGGGGCACAGATACGCAGTATTTT. Encoded protein: CASSPMGLAGGTDTQYF.

This clonotype was seen many times. V gene TRBV12-3 or TRBV12-4 combines with J gene TRBJ1-1, with TRBD1 matching over 7 bases. There are 14 residues in the CDR3. V trimming: 5 bases; J trimming: 3 bases; junction bases outside the gene matches: 6. This CDR3 is CASSISGGYTEAFF. The CDR3 coding sequence is TGTGCCAGCAGTATTTCAGGGGGTTACACTGAAGCTTTCTTT.

This chain uses TRBV7-4 with TRBJ1-2; the match to TRBD1 covers 10 bases. V lost 6 bases and J lost 3; bases outside the gene matches: 4. The germline V gene encodes CDR1 SGHVT and CDR2 SQSDAQ. There are 14 residues in the CDR3. CDR3 nucleotides: TGTGCCAGCAGGGCTGGACAGGGGGACTATGGCTACACCTTC. Translating gives CASRAGQGDYGYTF.

This CDR3 reads CASSYSGAKNIQYF. Written as DNA, the CDR3 is TGTGCCAGCAGTTACAGCGGGGCCAAAAACATTCAGTACTTC. V gene TRBV6-5 combines with J gene TRBJ2-4, with D tentatively TRBD2 (6 bases). The CDR3 sequence is 14 residues long. Looked up from germline, CDR1 is MNHEY and CDR2 is SVGAGI. V dropped 2 bases and J dropped 1 base, with 6 bases sitting between them.